These 14 T cell receptor beta chains were sequenced from one sample in a study of shared clonotypes between healthy human individuals. Naive CD8 isolation took CD45RO-negative cells positively selected for CCR7 and excluded terminally differentiated effector memory CD45RA+ cells. The method was immunoSEQ multiplex PCR; TCRdb's version includes in-frame clones alone and lacks a portion of them. The repertoire has about 2.2 million clones, roughly 95% of them found once; the top ten carry around 1.7%. The specimen was naive CD8+ T cells from PBMCs. The source is a man aged 18 to 29 in good health. Some clones in this sample may be carry-over from other donors' samples.

The chain employs TRBV29-1 and TRBJ1-2; tentatively, D is TRBD1 (5 bases). This CDR3 is built from 17 residues. CDR1 and CDR2 (germline): SQVTM, ANQGSEA. The V end was cut by 2 bases, the J end by 4 bases, with 23 bases between. The CDR3, as DNA: TGCAGCGTTGAAAGTGACTCAATTAGGGACCGACTCTATGGCTACACCTTC. This gives the protein CSVESDSIRDRLYGYTF.

The chain has TRBV27 and TRBJ1-2; D unresolved. Per germline, CDR1 MNHEY and CDR2 SMNVEV (reference sequence). The CDR3 is made up of 15 amino acids. The V end lost 7 bases, the J end lost 3 bases, and 18 bases lay between the germline ends. This chain's CDR3 is CASMALTNVYYGYTF. The CDR3 nucleotides are TGTGCCAGCATGGCGTTAACTAACGTCTACTATGGCTACACCTTC.

The CDR3 region is CASSRTSFGADTQYF. CDR3 in DNA: TGTGCCAGCAGTAGAACTAGTTTCGGAGCCGATACGCAGTATTTT. The genes are TRBV28 and TRBJ2-3; D possibly corresponds to TRBD2 (5 bases). In germline, CDR1 is MDHEN, CDR2 SYDVKM. V lost 5 bases and J lost 6, with 18 bases in between. The CDR3 spans 15 residues.

The chain combines TRBV10-3 with TRBJ1-5; D unclear. There are 13 residues in the CDR3. Germline values: CDR1 ENHRY, CDR2 SYGVKD. V was cut by 5 bases and J by 0 bases, with 5 bases left in between. The CDR3 sequence: CAISQYSNQPQHF. The CDR3 DNA follows: TGTGCCATCAGTCAATATAGCAATCAGCCCCAGCATTTT.

The rearrangement links TRBV5-4 to TRBJ2-3; D perhaps matches TRBD1 (6 bases). The CDR3 is made up of 13 amino acids. The V gene lost 5 bases and the J gene lost 14 bases, with 21 bases spanning the gap. Per germline, CDR1 SGHNT and CDR2 YYREEE (reference sequence). The chain's CDR3 is CASRPEGETFLYF. The CDR3 DNA reads TGTGCCAGCAGACCCGAGGGGGAAACTTTTCTGTATTTT. Full variable domain (missing parts from reference TRBV5-4 and TRBJ2-3): ETGVTQSPTHLIKTRGQQVTLRCSSQSGHNTVSWYQQALGQGPQFIFQYYREEENGRGNFPPRFSGLQFPNYSSELNVNALELDDSALYLCASRPEGETFLYFGPGTRLTVL.

The chain links TRBV7-9 to TRBJ1-3; 9 bases match TRBD1. The CDR3 runs to 17 residues. After removal of 7 bases from V and 0 bases from J, the junction contained 10 bases not matched to a gene. Germline CDR1 and CDR2: SEHNR and FQNEAQ (reference sequence). This chain's CDR3 is CASIVPADRGSGNTIYF. CDR3 nucleotides: TGTGCCAGCATCGTCCCCGCGGACAGGGGCTCTGGAAACACCATATATTTT. The variable domain in full, completed from reference TRBV7-9 and TRBJ1-3, reads DTGVSQNPRHKITKRGQNVTFRCDPISEHNRLYWYRQTLGQGPEFLTYFQNEAQLEKSRLLSDRFSAERPKGSFSTLEIQRTEQGDSAMYLCASIVPADRGSGNTIYFGEGSWLTVV.

V gene TRBV9 combines with J gene TRBJ2-7, with TRBD2 matching 8 bases. The germline gives CDR1 SGDLS, CDR2 YYNGEE. Losses at the gene ends were 4 bases for V and 2 bases for J; bases not matched to a gene: 8. The CDR3 contains 15 residues. Written as DNA, the CDR3 is TGTGCCAGCAGCACTACCGGGACTAGTACCTACGAGCAGTACTTC. It encodes CASSTTGTSTYEQYF.

The chain is built from TRBV5-8 and TRBJ2-1; 9 bases line up with TRBD2. CDR3 length: 13 amino acids. The junction had 4 bases not matched to a gene; V was cut back by 0 bases and J by 12 bases. Germline V gene data show CDR1 as SGHTS and CDR2 as YDEGEE. Here the CDR3 DNA reads TGTGCCAGCAGCTTGGTGGGACTAGCCTGGCAGTTCTTC. It is translated as CASSLVGLAWQFF.

The chain joins TRBV4-1 to TRBJ1-1; D may be TRBD1 (5 bases). The length of the CDR3 is 14 residues. With 0 bases removed from V and 8 bases from J, the gap between germline ends came to 13 bases. Germline lookup yields CDR1 MGHRA and CDR2 YSYEKL. The CDR3 protein is CASSQDVERGEAFF. The CDR3 DNA is TGCGCCAGCAGCCAAGATGTAGAAAGGGGAGAAGCTTTCTTT.

The V and J genes are TRBV7-3 and TRBJ2-3; 7 nucleotides agree with TRBD2. The CDR3 loop spans 15 amino acids. V was clipped by 2 bases and J by 1 base; unmatched bases: 3. Germline V CDR1 and CDR2: SGHTA, FQGTGA. The CDR3 sequence: CASSLAGARTDTQYF. CDR3 bases: TGTGCCAGCAGCTTAGCGGGAGCCCGCACAGATACGCAGTATTTT.

This chain links TRBV30 with TRBJ1-1; D call uncertain. This CDR3 comprises 16 residues. Germline CDR1 GTSNPN, CDR2 SVGIG (reference sequence). V gave up 6 bases and J gave up 0 bases, with 20 bases separating them. CDR3 coding DNA: TGTGCCTGCACGGACGGTATACGAATGTTGAACACTGAAGCTTTCTTT. Protein: CACTDGIRMLNTEAFF.

The rearrangement joins TRBV27 to TRBJ2-7; 9 positions match TRBD2. This CDR3 contains 15 residues. The ends lost 5 bases at V and 7 bases at J; junction bases unmatched: 12. Germline CDR1 MNHEY, CDR2 SMNVEV (reference sequence). CDR3 in amino acids: CASSPLVIAGEEQYF. The CDR3 DNA sequence: TGTGCCAGCAGTCCACTCGTAATAGCGGGAGAGGAGCAGTACTTC.

The gene calls are TRBV2 and TRBJ2-7; D call uncertain. This CDR3 has 15 residues. With 8 bases removed from V and 1 base from J, the gap between germline ends came to 18 bases. Germline V gene lookup returns CDR1 SNHLY and CDR2 FYNNEI. CDR3 sequence reads: CASFKLNEGSYEQYF. The CDR3 coding sequence is TGTGCCAGCTTTAAGCTTAATGAAGGGTCCTACGAGCAGTACTTC.

In regard to this clone: Other DNA sequences in the same sample also yield this CDR3. This chain connects TRBV20-1 to TRBJ2-7, with D perhaps TRBD1 or TRBD2 (6 bases each). The CDR3 loop spans 11 amino acids. Trimming took 3 bases from V and 5 from J, leaving 8 bases between them. Germline V gene data show CDR1 as DFQATT and CDR2 as SNEGSKA (reference sequence). CDR3 coding DNA: TGCAGTGCTAGGGGGGGCCACGAGCAGTACTTC. Translation: CSARGGHEQYF.